Shown below are 16 T cell receptor beta chains from a single sample sequenced in a study of T cell responses to AZD1222 COVID-19 vaccine. Assay: immunoSEQ multiplex PCR; the TCRdb copy retains only in-frame clones and omits some. The table shows around 130,000 clones, with approximately 94% occurring only once. Sequenced here: peripheral blood, sampled on day 0 of AZD1222 vaccination. Receptors were obtained from an adult in good health.

CDR3 sequence: CASSPPGLRETQYF. As DNA, the CDR3 is TGTGCCAGCAGCCCTCCGGGACTTCGGGAGACCCAGTACTTC. This chain connects TRBV7-2 to TRBJ2-5; possible D gene TRBD2, 6 bases. There are 14 residues in the CDR3. Trimming shortened V by 5 bases and J by 5 bases, and 15 bases separated the two germline ends. Germline values: CDR1 SGHTA, CDR2 FQGNSA.

This clone was recorded a few times. This sequence joins TRBV4-2 and TRBJ2-2, with D perhaps matching TRBD1 (5 bases). The V gene lost 3 bases and the J gene lost 7 bases, with 21 bases spanning the gap. CDR3 length: 17 amino acids. The germline V gene encodes CDR1 LGHNA and CDR2 YNFKEQ. The CDR3 reads CASSQGLETPGLGELFF. The CDR3 nucleotides are TGTGCCAGCAGCCAGGGGCTGGAGACACCTGGCCTCGGGGAGCTGTTTTTT.

The chain employs TRBV28 and TRBJ1-5; 7 bases agree with TRBD1. V lost 8 bases, J lost 3 bases, and 10 bases stayed unmatched. From germline, CDR1 is MDHEN and CDR2 SYDVKM. The CDR3 spans 15 residues. CDR3 loop: CASGKDRVHNQPQHF. DNA for the CDR3: TGTGCCAGCGGGAAAGACAGGGTCCACAATCAGCCCCAGCATTTT.

This chain joins TRBV15 and TRBJ2-4; TRBD2 might be the D (6 bases). V lost 5 bases, J lost 6 bases, and 14 bases lay in between. The CDR3 runs 14 residues. CDR1 is LNHNV and CDR2 is YYDKDF in the germline V gene (reference sequence). CDR3 amino acids: CATSATGTANIQYF. The CDR3 bases are TGTGCCACCAGCGCTACCGGGACTGCAAACATTCAGTACTTC.

This chain uses TRBV27 with TRBJ1-4, with D possibly TRBD1 on 6 matching bases. Trimming pared 3 bases from V and 4 bases from J, leaving 12 bases between. The CDR3 length is 15 residues. Germline V gives CDR1 MNHEY, CDR2 SMNVEV (reference sequence). The CDR3 region is CASSFRTARNEKLFF. In DNA, the CDR3 is TGTGCCAGCAGTTTTCGGACAGCCCGTAATGAAAAACTGTTTTTT.

The CDR3 reads CASSQGNLNTEAFF. CDR3 bases: TGTGCCAGCAGTCAGGGGAATTTAAACACTGAAGCTTTCTTT. This chain connects TRBV6-5 to TRBJ1-1, with D perhaps TRBD1 (6 bases). Per germline, CDR1 MNHEY and CDR2 SVGAGI. The germline V and J ends were trimmed by 5 bases and 2 bases, with 12 bases remaining between them. The CDR3 length is 14 residues.

The chain is built from TRBV27 and TRBJ2-2; possibly TRBD2 for D (5 bases). Germline V CDR1 and CDR2: MNHEY, SMNVEV (reference sequence). CDR3 length equals 16 residues. The ends were cut back, 7 bases at V and 5 bases at J, with 20 bases in the middle. Here the CDR3 reads CASTSLASGTTGELFF. CDR3 bases: TGTGCCAGCACGTCGCTCGCGAGCGGAACAACCGGGGAGCTGTTTTTT.

The V and J genes are TRBV10-2 and TRBJ2-7; 7 nucleotides align to TRBD2. Germline CDR1 reads WSHSY; CDR2 reads SAAADI. Trimming took 8 bases from V and 4 from J; bases not matched to a gene: 17. The CDR3 runs to 16 residues. The CDR3 region is CASWGGLGEYSYEQYF. CDR3 bases: TGCGCCAGCTGGGGGGGGTTGGGGGAGTATTCTTACGAGCAGTACTTC.

V usage is TRBV5-1 and J usage is TRBJ1-2; D remains unclear. Trimming shortened V by 0 bases and J by 8 bases, and 11 bases separated the two germline ends. The germline V gene has CDR1 SGHRS and CDR2 YFSETQ. The length of the CDR3 is 13 residues. The CDR3 sequence is CASSLDAAWGYTF. Here the CDR3 DNA reads TGCGCCAGCAGCTTGGACGCGGCCTGGGGCTACACCTTC.

This clone occurred once. J is TRBJ1-1 and V is TRBV5-1, with unresolved D. The CDR3 sequence is 15 residues long. Germline CDR1 reads SGHRS; CDR2 reads YFSETQ. The V end lost 3 bases, the J end lost 0 bases, and 12 bases lay between the germline ends. In nucleotides, the CDR3 is TGCGCCAGCAGCTCACGGACGGGCCTGAACACTGAAGCTTTCTTT. It translates to CASSSRTGLNTEAFF.

The V and J genes are TRBV5-4 and TRBJ1-1; D is unclear. This CDR3 is 15 amino acids long. Germline CDR1 reads SGHNT; CDR2 reads YYREEE (reference sequence). The germline V and J ends were trimmed by 5 bases and 0 bases, with 14 bases remaining between them. The CDR3 protein is CASSLNTFMNTEAFF. CDR3 nucleotides: TGTGCCAGCAGTTTGAACACGTTTATGAACACTGAAGCTTTCTTT.

The V and J genes are TRBV18 and TRBJ2-1, with TRBD2 matching over 8 bases. The J segment lost 9 bases and the V segment lost 6 bases, leaving 7 bases of the junction unmatched. This CDR3 region has 13 residues. In germline, CDR1 is KGHSH, CDR2 LQKENI. DNA of the CDR3: TGTGCCAGCTCGACGGGGGGGCTTGGTGAGCAGTTCTTC. Translation gives CASSTGGLGEQFF.

The rearrangement links TRBV6-5 to TRBJ1-1, with a possible D match to TRBD1 (6 bases). The length of the CDR3 is 15 residues. Germline loops: CDR1 MNHEY, CDR2 SVGAGI. The V gene lost 7 bases and the J gene lost 1 base, with 16 bases spanning the gap. The CDR3 loop reads CASTQQGWANTEAFF. The CDR3 DNA sequence: TGTGCCAGCACTCAACAGGGTTGGGCGAACACTGAAGCTTTCTTT.

This rearrangement joins TRBV29-1 to TRBJ2-1; TRBD1 might be the D (5 bases). From germline, CDR1 is SQVTM and CDR2 ANQGSEA. This CDR3 region has 11 residues. The V end was cut by 5 bases, the J end by 10 bases, with 12 bases between. CDR3: CSVYDSFEQFF. The DNA for the CDR3 is TGCAGCGTTTACGACAGCTTCGAGCAGTTCTTC.

V and J are TRBV19 and TRBJ1-3, with D possibly being TRBD1 (5 bases). CDR1 and CDR2 from the germline V gene are LNHDA and SQIVND (reference sequence). The CDR3 has 14 amino acids. V lost 6 bases, J lost 8 bases, and 17 bases lay in between. The CDR3 spells CASRRDGTRDTIYF. The CDR3 nucleotides are TGTGCCAGTAGGAGGGACGGCACTCGGGACACCATATATTTT.

The V and J genes are TRBV19 and TRBJ1-6; D is ambiguous. Germline-derived CDR1 and CDR2 are LNHDA and SQIVND (reference sequence). V lost 10 bases and J lost 9, with 19 bases in between. This CDR3 is 14 amino acids long. The CDR3 DNA follows: TGTGCCACCCACCCGCGGGGAGTAGGTTCACCCCTCCACTTT. It encodes CATHPRGVGSPLHF.